This T cell receptor (beta chain) was found in a study of T cell responses to AZD1222 COVID-19 vaccine. Across the whole study: Second-dose intervals near 4 or 12 weeks were combined.

CDR3 length: 11 amino acids. V was trimmed by 2 bases and J by 5 bases, leaving 3 bases between them. CDR1 is MNHEY and CDR2 is SMNVEV in the germline V gene (reference sequence). The study's findings and limits: Only 5 or 6 individuals given AZD1222 were seropositive at baseline. Rises in breadth and depth of Spike-specific TCRs came after two AZD1222 doses.

A word on this clone: Its specificity is unknown. The same CDR3 arises from other DNA sequences in this sample as well.

The method was immunoSEQ multiplex PCR; TCRdb's version includes in-frame clones alone and lacks a portion of them. Of 110,000 to 150,000 clones listed, about 93% are singletons. The V and J genes are TRBV27 and TRBJ2-5, with unresolved D. The clonotype was recovered from an adult in good health. Source: peripheral blood, taken on day 0 of AZD1222 vaccination. CDR3 DNA sequence: TGTGCCAGCAGTTTAGGGGAGACCCAGTACTTC. Protein: CASSLGETQYF.